This T cell receptor (beta chain) emerged from a study of cytomegalovirus exposure and HLA in healthy donors. The study's findings and limits: Cytomegalovirus association was listed for about 170 TCR beta chains. In a later analysis, TCR association rates varied by HLA locus: DRB1 most, HLA-C fewest. A later analysis found common viral pathogens apparently linked to several of the most significant clusters. About 87% or about 30% of the time was how often most TCR beta V segments were productive, according to an earlier analysis.

The CDR3 loop spans 14 amino acids. Germline V gene sequence: CDR1 SGHTA, CDR2 FQGNSA. V was cut by 6 bases and J by 0 bases, with 8 bases left in between. Primers: 60 Vbeta forward and 13 Jbeta reverse. This table comes from immunoSEQ multiplex PCR, and its TCRdb copy is limited to in-frame clones, with some not included. The data hold tens of thousands of clones, with 60% to 85% observed a single time. As concerns this clone: Its antigen is still unknown.

The receptor was isolated from a man between 18 and 35 years old in good health and CMV-seropositive. The sample comprised PBMCs. This chain links TRBV7-2 with TRBJ1-4; D possibly corresponds to TRBD1 (6 bases). The CDR3 DNA sequence: TGTGCCAGCAGATCAGGGGCAACTAATGAAAAACTGTTTTTT. Encoded protein: CASRSGATNEKLFF.